The TCR beta chain described here comes from a study of blood T cell repertoires in COVID-19. For the study at large: Acute and convalescent COVID-19 specimens originated in the United States, Italy and Spain. Sources were T cells, B-cell-depleted T cells, or PBMCs; the material itself was cDNA or gDNA.

As originally analysed: By means of reference gene primer amplification, nucleated cell counts were estimated. Data came from immunoSEQ multiplex PCR; TCRdb stores just in-frame clones and leaves some out. V, J and clone size reflect that table, while D and trimming were determined from the DNA. The profile shows approximately 68,000 clones, 88% of them singletons. The CDR3 is 17 residues long. Between the trimmed V and J ends, which lost 5 bases and 0 bases, there was a span of 17 bases. The germline gives CDR1 SGHAT, CDR2 FQNNGV. The sequence came from a man aged 65-85 years with active or convalescent COVID-19. The material sequenced was peripheral blood. The V gene is TRBV11-2, the J gene TRBJ1-3; possible D gene TRBD1, 5 bases. The CDR3 nucleotides read TGTGCCAGCAGCCTGCGGGGCACACACCGCTCTGGAAACACCATATATTTT. As protein: CASSLRGTHRSGNTIYF.